These T cell receptor beta chains were read from a single sample in a study of blood T cell repertoires in COVID-19. Sequencing used immunoSEQ multiplex PCR; TCRdb keeps in-frame clones, though not all of them. The table shows about 220,000 clones, with about 87% occurring only once. Sequencing input: PBMCs or T cells enriched from blood (not recorded which). Receptors were obtained from a woman aged 25-40 years who had recovered from COVID-19. The CDR3 runs from the conserved cysteine through the conserved F or W. D genes are given only for firm matches. Some rows mark clone size as missing; the rest say once, few, many or name a class of expanded clone.

TRBJ1-6,TRBD1,-,TRBV5-1,CASSLANRGPNSPLHF,TGCGCCAGCAGCTTGGCCAACAGGGGGCCTAATTCACCCCTCCACTTT
TRBJ1-2,TRBD1,-,TRBV9,CASSFGTGPNYGYTF,TGTGCCAGCAGCTTCGGGACAGGGCCTAACTATGGCTACACCTTC
TRBJ2-5,-,-,TRBV10-3,CAISESGVGAGETQYF,TGTGCCATCAGTGAGTCTGGCGTGGGTGCGGGAGAGACCCAGTACTTC
TRBJ1-2,-,once,TRBV2,CASNRPGGRYGYTF,TGTGCCAGCAATCGTCCGGGGGGCCGCTATGGCTACACCTTC
TRBJ2-7,TRBD1,-,TRBV5-4,CASSLEGQGRRYEQYF,TGTGCCAGCAGCTTGGAGGGACAGGGGAGGAGGTACGAGCAGTACTTC
TRBJ2-1,-,-,TRBV4-2,CASSQDWPYNEQFF,TGTGCCAGCAGCCAAGATTGGCCCTACAATGAGCAGTTCTTC
TRBJ2-1,-,-,TRBV7-2,CASSYMAEFYNEQFF,TGTGCCAGCAGCTATATGGCCGAATTCTACAATGAGCAGTTCTTC
TRBJ1-2,-,-,TRBV28,CASSLADRYGYTF,TGTGCCAGCAGTTTGGCGGATAGGTATGGCTACACCTTC
TRBJ1-5,-,-,TRBV2,CASSEGQFQPQHF,TGTGCCAGCAGTGAAGGACAGTTTCAGCCCCAGCATTTT
TRBJ2-2,-,-,TRBV9,CASSVALAANTGELFF,TGTGCCAGCAGCGTAGCCCTCGCAGCGAACACCGGGGAGCTGTTTTTT
TRBJ1-3,-,-,TRBV7-2,CASSSRSGSGNTIYF,TGTGCCAGCAGCTCGCGGAGTGGCTCTGGAAACACCATATATTTT
TRBJ1-3,-,once,TRBV5-1,CASSLDLGEAGNTIYF,TGCGCCAGCAGCCTCGACCTGGGGGAGGCTGGAAACACCATATATTTT
TRBJ2-3,-,-,TRBV9,CASSVGSPTDTQYF,TGTGCCAGCAGCGTCGGGAGTCCCACAGATACGCAGTATTTT
TRBJ2-3,TRBD1,-,TRBV7-7,CASSKVYRGDTQYF,TGTGCTAGCAGCAAGGTTTACAGGGGGGATACGCAGTATTTT
TRBJ2-3,TRBD1,-,TRBV5-4,CASSPDRVSTDTQYF,TGTGCCAGCAGCCCGGACAGGGTCAGCACAGATACGCAGTATTTT
TRBJ1-5,TRBD1,-,TRBV4-3,CASSQDGTANQPQHF,TGCGCCAGCAGCCAAGACGGGACAGCTAATCAGCCCCAGCATTTT
TRBJ2-1,-,once,TRBV12-3/TRBV12-4,CASSFGYNEQFF,TGTGCCAGCAGTTTCGGGTACAATGAGCAGTTCTTC
TRBJ2-3,TRBD2,-,TRBV2,CASNLAGGGTDTQYF,TGTGCCAGCAATCTAGCGGGGGGTGGCACAGATACGCAGTATTTT
TRBJ2-7,-,-,TRBV5-1,CASSLQGSSSYEQYF,TGCGCCAGCAGCTTACAGGGATCGAGCTCCTACGAGCAGTACTTC
TRBJ2-5,TRBD1,-,TRBV6-5,CASRYRDRGGETQYF,TGTGCCAGCAGGTACCGGGACAGGGGAGGTGAGACCCAGTACTTC
TRBJ2-2,TRBD1,-,TRBV6-5,CASRTGFSSGELFF,TGTGCCAGCAGGACAGGGTTTTCGTCCGGGGAGCTGTTTTTT
TRBJ2-6,TRBD1,once,TRBV23-1,CASHRGQGLSGANVLTF,TGCGCCTCCCATCGGGGACAGGGGCTCTCTGGGGCCAACGTCCTGACTTTC
TRBJ2-7,TRBD2,-,TRBV4-2,CASSPGTSAQSYEQYF,TGTGCCAGCAGCCCGGGGACTAGCGCCCAATCCTACGAGCAGTACTTC
TRBJ1-2,-,-,TRBV5-8,CASSLSVNYGYTF,TGTGCCAGCAGCTTGTCGGTAAACTATGGCTACACCTTC
TRBJ2-5,-,-,TRBV3-1/TRBV3-2,CASSHETRGETQYF,TGTGCCAGCAGCCACGAGACTAGGGGAGAGACCCAGTACTTC
TRBJ1-1,TRBD1,-,TRBV7-9,CASSSPGWRGLLNTEAFF,TGTGCCAGCAGCTCACCCGGGTGGAGGGGGCTTTTGAACACTGAAGCTTTCTTT
TRBJ1-3,-,few,TRBV6-5,CASSYGRGGNTIYF,TGTGCCAGCAGTTACGGCAGGGGAGGAAACACCATATATTTT
TRBJ1-2,-,-,TRBV3-1/TRBV3-2,CASSQDRTGYGYTF,TGTGCCAGCAGCCAAGATAGAACGGGTTATGGCTACACCTTC
TRBJ1-5,-,-,TRBV10-2,CASSGRVNQPQHF,TGCGCCAGCAGTGGACGGGTCAATCAGCCCCAGCATTTT
TRBJ2-4,-,-,TRBV27,CASSFQWKGDKNIQYF,TGTGCCAGCAGTTTTCAGTGGAAGGGGGACAAAAACATTCAGTACTTC
TRBJ1-5,-,-,TRBV27,CASSPSAGRNQPQHF,TGTGCCAGCAGTCCCTCGGCAGGGAGGAATCAGCCCCAGCATTTT
TRBJ1-1,-,-,TRBV11-2,CASSLQGEGAEAFF,TGTGCCAGCAGCTTACAAGGGGAAGGGGCTGAAGCTTTCTTT
TRBJ2-1,-,-,TRBV5-4,CASSLATLLAPEGQFF,TGTGCCAGCAGCTTGGCGACTTTACTGGCTCCCGAGGGGCAGTTCTTC
TRBJ1-4,-,many,TRBV7-2,CASSLVGGYNEKLFF,TGTGCCAGCAGCTTAGTCGGGGGGTATAATGAAAAACTGTTTTTT
TRBJ1-5,TRBD1,-,TRBV4-1,CASSPGQAQPQHF,TGCGCCAGCAGCCCTGGACAGGCTCAGCCCCAGCATTTT
TRBJ2-2,TRBD2,-,TRBV7-3,CASSRGTTNTGELFF,TGTGCCAGCAGCCGGGGGACTACTAACACCGGGGAGCTGTTTTTT
TRBJ1-1,TRBD1,-,TRBV7-3,CASSEGARTEAFF,TGTGCCAGCAGCGAGGGGGCGCGGACTGAAGCTTTCTTT
TRBJ2-7,TRBD1,-,TRBV9,CASTLGTGPYEQYF,TGTGCCAGCACCCTCGGGACAGGACCCTACGAGCAGTACTTC
TRBJ2-3,TRBD1,-,TRBV9,CASSGRDRELDTQYF,TGTGCCAGCAGCGGCCGGGACAGGGAGTTAGATACGCAGTATTTT
TRBJ2-7,-,-,TRBV13,CASSLGQGTYEQYF,TGTGCCAGCAGCTTAGGGCAGGGGACATACGAGCAGTACTTC
TRBJ2-1,-,-,TRBV9,CASSVRQTYNEQFF,TGTGCCAGCAGCGTGAGACAGACATACAATGAGCAGTTCTTC
TRBJ2-4,TRBD1,-,TRBV13,CASSPFGQGNIQYF,TGTGCCAGCAGCCCCTTCGGACAGGGAAACATTCAGTACTTC
TRBJ1-2,-,-,TRBV5-4,CASGQDTYQYYGYTF,TGTGCCAGCGGTCAAGACACTTATCAGTACTATGGCTACACCTTC
TRBJ2-2,-,-,TRBV27,CASRGGPITGELFF,TGTGCCAGCAGGGGGGGACCTATCACCGGGGAGCTGTTTTTT
TRBJ1-2,-,-,TRBV2,CASNAIRGKSGYTF,TGTGCCAGCAACGCCATTAGGGGAAAGAGCGGCTACACCTTC
TRBJ2-5,TRBD2,-,TRBV5-1,CASSKLAGEQETQYF,TGCGCCAGCAGCAAACTAGCGGGGGAACAAGAGACCCAGTACTTC
TRBJ2-7,TRBD2,-,TRBV4-3,CASSQDRGGGVYEQYF,TGCGCCAGCAGCCAAGATCGGGGCGGGGGGGTATACGAGCAGTACTTC
TRBJ1-3,-,-,TRBV7-9,CASSPSTPLAGNTIYF,TGTGCCAGCAGCCCCTCGACACCTCTGGCCGGAAACACCATATATTTT
TRBJ1-1,TRBD1,-,TRBV7-2,CASSRTGGTEAFF,TGTGCCAGCAGCCGAACAGGGGGGACTGAAGCTTTCTTT
TRBJ2-4,TRBD1,-,TRBV19,CASSFTGTGSWAKNIQYF,TGTGCCAGTAGTTTTACCGGGACAGGATCCTGGGCCAAAAACATTCAGTACTTC